A selection of T cell receptor beta chains follows, all from one sample in a study of monozygotic twins with inflammatory bowel disease. TCRdb reprocessed the 5' RACE reads, with one entry per CDR3 protein and no DNA. The sample spans approximately 330,000 distinct CDR3 sequences; the ten largest clones claim around 2%. The material sequenced was blood. The origin of the receptors is a human donor with ulcerative colitis or Crohn's disease, or a healthy co-twin of an affected twin (not recorded which). The CDR3 runs from the conserved cysteine through the conserved F or W. Fields, in order: V gene, J gene, CDR3 protein.

V: TRBV2; J: TRBJ2-1; CDR3: CASSAASGRFDNEQFF
V: TRBV5-1; J: TRBJ2-5; CDR3: CASSFQAGNGGETQYF
V: TRBV28; J: TRBJ1-1; CDR3: CASSPGTGGAYTEAFF
V: TRBV12-3/TRBV12-4; J: TRBJ1-5; CDR3: CASSPHDNQPQHF
V: TRBV4-3; J: TRBJ2-3; CDR3: CASSQESGRTQYF
V: TRBV18; J: TRBJ2-1; CDR3: CASSVEAGFSNEQFF
V: TRBV5-1; J: TRBJ2-2; CDR3: CASSLAIRVQAGELFF
V: TRBV28; J: TRBJ2-5; CDR3: CASSRPGTGGETQYF
V: TRBV20-1; J: TRBJ2-7; CDR3: CSARHGLAGGPYPYEQYF
V: TRBV29-1; J: TRBJ2-7; CDR3: CSVVWRADEQYF
V: TRBV7-3; J: TRBJ2-3; CDR3: CASSLTVSTDTQYF
V: TRBV6-5; J: TRBJ1-2; CDR3: CASSPRQGLGYTF
V: TRBV5-1; J: TRBJ2-7; CDR3: CASMAGTLGYEQYF
V: TRBV20-1; J: TRBJ1-3; CDR3: CSARDRLEPGNTIYF
V: TRBV5-1; J: TRBJ2-1; CDR3: CASSPSTGNEQFF
V: TRBV5-6; J: TRBJ2-3; CDR3: CASSSSGTLTDTQYF
V: TRBV12-3/TRBV12-4; J: TRBJ1-3; CDR3: CASSLTLSGNTIYF